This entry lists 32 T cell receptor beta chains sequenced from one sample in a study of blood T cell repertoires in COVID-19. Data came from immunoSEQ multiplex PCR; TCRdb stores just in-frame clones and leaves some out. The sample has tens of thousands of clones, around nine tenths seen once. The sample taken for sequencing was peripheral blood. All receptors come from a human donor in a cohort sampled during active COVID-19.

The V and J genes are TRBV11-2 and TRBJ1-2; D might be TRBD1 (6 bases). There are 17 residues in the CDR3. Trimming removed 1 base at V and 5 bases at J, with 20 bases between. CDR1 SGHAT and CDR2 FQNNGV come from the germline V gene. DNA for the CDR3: TGTGCCAGCAGCTTAGGGTACAGAACAGGGTCATCTTATGGCTACACCTTC. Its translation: CASSLGYRTGSSYGYTF. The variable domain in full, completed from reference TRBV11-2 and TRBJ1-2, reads EAGVAQSPRYKIIEKRQSVAFWCNPISGHATLYWYQQILGQGPKLLIQFQNNGVVDDSQLPKDRFSAERLKGVDSTLKIQPAKLEDSAVYLCASSLGYRTGSSYGYTFGSGTRLTVV.

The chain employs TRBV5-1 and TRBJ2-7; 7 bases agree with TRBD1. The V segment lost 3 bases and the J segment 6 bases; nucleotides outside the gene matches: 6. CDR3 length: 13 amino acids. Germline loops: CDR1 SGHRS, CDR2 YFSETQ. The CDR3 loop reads CASSSGQVGEQYF. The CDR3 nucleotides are TGCGCCAGCAGCTCTGGACAGGTTGGCGAGCAGTACTTC.

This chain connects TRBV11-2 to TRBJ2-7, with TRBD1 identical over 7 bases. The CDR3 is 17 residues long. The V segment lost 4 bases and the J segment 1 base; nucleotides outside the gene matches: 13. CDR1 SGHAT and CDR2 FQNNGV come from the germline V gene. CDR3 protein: CASSSYRGPAASYEQYF. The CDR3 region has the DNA TGTGCCAGCAGCTCCTACAGGGGCCCCGCTGCTTCCTACGAGCAGTACTTC.

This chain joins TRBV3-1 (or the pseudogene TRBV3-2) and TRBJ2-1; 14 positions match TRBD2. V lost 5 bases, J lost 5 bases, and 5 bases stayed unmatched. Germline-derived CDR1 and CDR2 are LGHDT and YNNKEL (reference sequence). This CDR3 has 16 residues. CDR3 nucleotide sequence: TGTGCCAGCAGCTACAGACTAGCGGGGGGGCACAATGAGCAGTTCTTC. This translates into CASSYRLAGGHNEQFF.

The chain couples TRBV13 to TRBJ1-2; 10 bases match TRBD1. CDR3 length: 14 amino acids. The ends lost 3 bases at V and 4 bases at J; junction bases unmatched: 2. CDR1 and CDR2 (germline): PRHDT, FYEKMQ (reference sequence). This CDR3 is CASSLGQGFYGYTF. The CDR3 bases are TGTGCCAGCAGCTTGGGACAGGGGTTCTATGGCTACACCTTC.

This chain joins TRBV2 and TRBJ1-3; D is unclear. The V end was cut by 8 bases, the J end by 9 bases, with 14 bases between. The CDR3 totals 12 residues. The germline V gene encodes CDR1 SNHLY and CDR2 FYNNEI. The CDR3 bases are TGTGCCAGCGAGGCCCGAGGTCGCACCATATATTTT. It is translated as CASEARGRTIYF.

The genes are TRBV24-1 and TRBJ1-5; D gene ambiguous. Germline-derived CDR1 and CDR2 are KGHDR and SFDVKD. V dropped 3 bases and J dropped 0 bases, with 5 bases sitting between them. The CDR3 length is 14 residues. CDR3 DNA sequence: TGTGCCACCAGTGATAGCGATAGCAATCAGCCCCAGCATTTT. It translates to CATSDSDSNQPQHF.

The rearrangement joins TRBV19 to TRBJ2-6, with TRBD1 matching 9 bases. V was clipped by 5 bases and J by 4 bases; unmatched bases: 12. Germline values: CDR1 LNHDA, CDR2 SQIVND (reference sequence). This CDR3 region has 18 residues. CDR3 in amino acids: CASSGRDRVVDGANVLTF. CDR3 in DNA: TGTGCCAGTAGTGGCCGGGACAGGGTGGTAGACGGGGCCAACGTCCTGACTTTC.

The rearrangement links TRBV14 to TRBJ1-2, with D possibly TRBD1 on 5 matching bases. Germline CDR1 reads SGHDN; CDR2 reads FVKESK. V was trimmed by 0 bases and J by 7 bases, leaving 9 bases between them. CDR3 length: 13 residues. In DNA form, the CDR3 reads TGTGCCAGCAGCCAAGATCGGGGGTCTGGCTACACCTTC. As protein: CASSQDRGSGYTF.

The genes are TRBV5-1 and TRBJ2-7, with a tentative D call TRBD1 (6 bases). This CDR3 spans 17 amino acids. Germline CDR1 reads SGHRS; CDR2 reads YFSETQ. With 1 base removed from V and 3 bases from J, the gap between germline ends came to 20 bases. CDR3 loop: CASSLRSLDSQIYEQYF. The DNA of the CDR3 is TGCGCCAGCAGCTTGAGGTCCCTGGACAGTCAAATCTACGAGCAGTACTTC.

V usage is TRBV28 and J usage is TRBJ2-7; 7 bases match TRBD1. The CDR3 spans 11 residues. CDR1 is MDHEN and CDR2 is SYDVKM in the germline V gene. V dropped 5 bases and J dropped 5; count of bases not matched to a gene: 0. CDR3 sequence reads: CASSDRDEQYF. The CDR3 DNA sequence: TGTGCCAGCAGTGACAGGGACGAGCAGTACTTC.

The DNA for the CDR3 is TGCAGCGTTGTAGGCGGGGGCCTGCCCAGCGAGCAGTACTTC. Protein: CSVVGGGLPSEQYF. The rearrangement joins TRBV29-1 to TRBJ2-7; TRBD2 is a possible D gene (7 bases). CDR3 length: 14 residues. V gave up 4 bases and J gave up 6 bases, with 19 bases separating them. Germline assignment: CDR1 SQVTM and CDR2 ANQGSEA.

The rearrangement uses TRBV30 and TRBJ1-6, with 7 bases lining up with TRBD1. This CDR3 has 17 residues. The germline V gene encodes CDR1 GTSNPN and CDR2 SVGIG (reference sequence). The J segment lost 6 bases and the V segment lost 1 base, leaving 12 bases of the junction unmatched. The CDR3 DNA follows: TGTGCCTGGAGTGAACCCTCCGGGACAGTCCTTAATTCACCCCTCCACTTT. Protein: CAWSEPSGTVLNSPLHF.

CDR3 amino acids: CASGGLRRNTEAFF. CDR3 nucleotide sequence: TGTGCCAGCGGGGGACTCAGGAGGAACACTGAAGCTTTCTTT. The rearrangement joins TRBV6-5 to TRBJ1-1; a possible D gene is TRBD1 (5 bases). CDR1 and CDR2 (germline): MNHEY, SVGAGI. This CDR3 is built from 14 residues. V gave up 8 bases and J gave up 1 base, with 14 bases separating them.

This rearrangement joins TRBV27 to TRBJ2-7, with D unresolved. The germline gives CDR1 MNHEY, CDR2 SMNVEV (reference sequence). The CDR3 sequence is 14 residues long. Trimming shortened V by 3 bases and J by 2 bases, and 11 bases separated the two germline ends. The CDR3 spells CASSLSSPPYEQYF. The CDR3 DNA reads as TGTGCCAGCAGTTTGTCCTCTCCTCCCTACGAGCAGTACTTC.

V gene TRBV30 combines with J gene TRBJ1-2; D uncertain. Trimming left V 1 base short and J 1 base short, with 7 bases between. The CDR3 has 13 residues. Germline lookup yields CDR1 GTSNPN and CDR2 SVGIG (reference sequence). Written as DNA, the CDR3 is TGTGCCTGGAGTGACAGCCTTAACTATGGCTACACCTTC. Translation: CAWSDSLNYGYTF.

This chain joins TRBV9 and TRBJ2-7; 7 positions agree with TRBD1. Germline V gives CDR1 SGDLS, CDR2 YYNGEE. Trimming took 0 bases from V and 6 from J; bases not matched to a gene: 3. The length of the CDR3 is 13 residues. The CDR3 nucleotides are TGTGCCAGCAGCGTAGGGGACAGAAGCGAGCAGTACTTC. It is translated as CASSVGDRSEQYF. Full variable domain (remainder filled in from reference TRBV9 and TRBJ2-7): DSGVTQTPKHLITATGQRVTLRCSPRSGDLSVYWYQQSLDQGLQFLIQYYNGEERAKGNILERFSAQQFPDLHSELNLSSLELGDSALYFCASSVGDRSEQYFGPGTRLTVT.

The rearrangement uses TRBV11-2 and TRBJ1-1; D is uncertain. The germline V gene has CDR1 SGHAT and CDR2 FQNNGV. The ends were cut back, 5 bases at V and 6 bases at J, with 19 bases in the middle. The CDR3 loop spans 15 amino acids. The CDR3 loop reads CASSRRTLGVAEAFF. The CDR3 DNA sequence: TGTGCCAGCAGCCGCCGGACTCTTGGTGTTGCTGAAGCTTTCTTT.

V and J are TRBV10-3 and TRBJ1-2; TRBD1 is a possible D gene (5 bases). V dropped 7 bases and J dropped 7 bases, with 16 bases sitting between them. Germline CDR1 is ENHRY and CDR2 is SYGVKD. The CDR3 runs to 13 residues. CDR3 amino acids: CAITGGTEFGYTF. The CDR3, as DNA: TGTGCCATCACCGGAGGGACGGAGTTTGGCTACACCTTC.

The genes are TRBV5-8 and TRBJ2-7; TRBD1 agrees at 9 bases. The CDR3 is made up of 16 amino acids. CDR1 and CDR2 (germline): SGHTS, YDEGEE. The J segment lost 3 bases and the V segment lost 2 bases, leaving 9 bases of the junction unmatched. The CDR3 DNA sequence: TGTGCCAGCAGCTTATTTCTGGGACAGGGTATCTACGAGCAGTACTTC. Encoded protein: CASSLFLGQGIYEQYF.

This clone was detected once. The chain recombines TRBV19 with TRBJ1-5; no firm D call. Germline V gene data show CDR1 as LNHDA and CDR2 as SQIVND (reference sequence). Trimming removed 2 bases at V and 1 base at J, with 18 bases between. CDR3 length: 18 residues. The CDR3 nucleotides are TGTGCCAGTAGTATATCAGGTACTTCAACGGTAAGCAATCAGCCCCAGCATTTT. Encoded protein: CASSISGTSTVSNQPQHF. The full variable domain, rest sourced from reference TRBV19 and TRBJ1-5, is DGGITQSPKYLFRKEGQNVTLSCEQNLNHDAMYWYRQDPGQGLRLIYYSQIVNDFQKGDIAEGYSVSREKKESFPLTVTSAQKNPTAFYLCASSISGTSTVSNQPQHFGDGTRLSIL.

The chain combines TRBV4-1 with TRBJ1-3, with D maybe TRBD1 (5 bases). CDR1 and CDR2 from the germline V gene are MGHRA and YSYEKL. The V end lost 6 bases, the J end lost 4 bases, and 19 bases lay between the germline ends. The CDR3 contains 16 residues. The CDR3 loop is CASRATTAALGNTIYF. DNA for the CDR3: TGCGCCAGCAGGGCTACGACAGCTGCTCTGGGAAACACCATATATTTT.

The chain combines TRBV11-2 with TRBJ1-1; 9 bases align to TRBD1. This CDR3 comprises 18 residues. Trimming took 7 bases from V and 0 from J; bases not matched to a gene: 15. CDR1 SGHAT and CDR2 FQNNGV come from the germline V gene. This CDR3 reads CASNQWRMDRGLNTEAFF. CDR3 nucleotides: TGTGCCAGCAACCAATGGAGGATGGACAGGGGATTGAACACTGAAGCTTTCTTT. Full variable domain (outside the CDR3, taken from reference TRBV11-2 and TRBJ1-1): EAGVAQSPRYKIIEKRQSVAFWCNPISGHATLYWYQQILGQGPKLLIQFQNNGVVDDSQLPKDRFSAERLKGVDSTLKIQPAKLEDSAVYLCASNQWRMDRGLNTEAFFGQGTRLTVV.

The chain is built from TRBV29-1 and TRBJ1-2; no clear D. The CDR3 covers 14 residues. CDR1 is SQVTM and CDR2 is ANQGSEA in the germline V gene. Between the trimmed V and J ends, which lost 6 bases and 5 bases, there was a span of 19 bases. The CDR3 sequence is CSVPKEDSAYGYTF. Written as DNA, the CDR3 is TGCAGCGTCCCTAAGGAGGATTCGGCTTATGGCTACACCTTC.

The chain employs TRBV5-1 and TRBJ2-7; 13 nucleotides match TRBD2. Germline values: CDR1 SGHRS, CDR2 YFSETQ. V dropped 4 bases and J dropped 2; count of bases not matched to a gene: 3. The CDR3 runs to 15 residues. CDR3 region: CASSGTSGATYEQYF. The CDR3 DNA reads TGCGCCAGCAGCGGGACTAGCGGGGCGACCTACGAGCAGTACTTC. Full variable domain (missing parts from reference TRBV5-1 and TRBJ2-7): KAGVTQTPRYLIKTRGQQVTLSCSPISGHRSVSWYQQTPGQGLQFLFEYFSETQRNKGNFPGRFSGRQFSNSRSEMNVSTLELGDSALYLCASSGTSGATYEQYFGPGTRLTVT.

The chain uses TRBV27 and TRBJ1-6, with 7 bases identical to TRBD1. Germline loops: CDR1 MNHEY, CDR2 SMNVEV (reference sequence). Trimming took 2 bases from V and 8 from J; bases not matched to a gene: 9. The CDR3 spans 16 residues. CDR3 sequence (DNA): TGTGCCAGCAGTTTAATAGGAGGGGGCCCGGATTCACCCCTCCACTTT. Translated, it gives CASSLIGGGPDSPLHF.

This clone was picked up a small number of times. CDR3: CASSLDGGSKEQYF. The CDR3 bases are TGCGCCAGCAGCTTGGATGGGGGGTCCAAGGAGCAGTACTTC. The J gene is TRBJ2-7, the V gene TRBV5-1, with D tentatively TRBD2 (6 bases). Trimming pared 0 bases from V and 7 bases from J, leaving 14 bases between. This CDR3 spans 14 amino acids. The germline V gene has CDR1 SGHRS and CDR2 YFSETQ.

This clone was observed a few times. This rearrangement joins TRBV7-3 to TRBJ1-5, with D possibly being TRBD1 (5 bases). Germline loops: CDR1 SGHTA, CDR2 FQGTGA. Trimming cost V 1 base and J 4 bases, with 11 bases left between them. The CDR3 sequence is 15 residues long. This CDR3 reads CASSLNAGPNQPQHF. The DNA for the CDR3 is TGTGCCAGCAGCTTAAATGCAGGGCCTAATCAGCCCCAGCATTTT. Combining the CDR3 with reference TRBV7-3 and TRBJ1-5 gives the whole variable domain GAGVSQTPSNKVTEKGKYVELRCDPISGHTALYWYRQSLGQGPEFLIYFQGTGAADDSGLPNDRFFAVRPEGSVSTLKIQRTERGDSAVYLCASSLNAGPNQPQHFGDGTRLSIL.

The CDR3 sequence is CASSLESSGGAYEQYF. The CDR3, as DNA: TGTGCCAGCAGCTTAGAATCTAGCGGGGGGGCCTACGAGCAGTACTTC. This chain uses TRBV7-8 with TRBJ2-7, with 12 bases matching TRBD2. Trimming cost V 1 base and J 2 bases; bases outside gene matches: 3. Germline assignment: CDR1 SGHVS and CDR2 FQNEAQ. The CDR3 runs 16 residues.

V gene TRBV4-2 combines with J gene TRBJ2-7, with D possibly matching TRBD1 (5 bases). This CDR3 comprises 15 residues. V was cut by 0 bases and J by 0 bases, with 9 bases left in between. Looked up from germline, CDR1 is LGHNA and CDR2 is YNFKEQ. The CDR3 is CASSQDRVDSYEQYF. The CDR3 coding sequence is TGTGCCAGCAGCCAAGACAGGGTCGACTCCTACGAGCAGTACTTC.

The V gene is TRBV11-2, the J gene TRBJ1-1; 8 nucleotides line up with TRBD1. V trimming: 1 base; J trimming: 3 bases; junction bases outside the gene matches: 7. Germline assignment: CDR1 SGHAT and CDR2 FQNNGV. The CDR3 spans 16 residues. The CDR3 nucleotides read TGTGCCAGCAGCTTAGGAGGCAGGGGGCTGGACACTGAAGCTTTCTTT. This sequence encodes CASSLGGRGLDTEAFF.

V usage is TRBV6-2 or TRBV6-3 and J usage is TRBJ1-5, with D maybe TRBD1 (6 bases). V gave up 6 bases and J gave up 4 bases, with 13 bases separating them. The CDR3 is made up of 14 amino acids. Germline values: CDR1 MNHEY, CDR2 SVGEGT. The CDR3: CASRPTGFNQPQHF. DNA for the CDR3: TGTGCCAGCAGGCCTACAGGGTTTAATCAGCCCCAGCATTTT.